The 19 T cell receptor beta chains below were found in one sample sequenced in a study of human T cells and chemical hapten exposure. From whole blood left unfractionated, total RNA was extracted. TCRdb reanalysed the 5' RACE reads using MiXCR and keeps one entry per CDR3 protein. The repertoire holds under 85,000 distinct CDR3 sequences, with roughly 7.7% as singletons. The receptors come from a male donor in good health.

This clonotype was seen repeatedly, ten times or more. V is TRBV4-3 and J is TRBJ2-5; 9 bases map to TRBD1. Germline CDR1 and CDR2: LGHNA and YSLEER. V lost 0 bases to trimming and J lost 5 bases; unmatched junction nucleotides: 7. The CDR3 sequence is 16 residues long. CDR3 region: CASSQDKTGGGETQYF. The CDR3 coding sequence is TGCGCCAGCAGCCAAGATAAAACAGGGGGCGGTGAGACCCAGTACTTC.

On this clonotype itself: A much larger clonotype is one base distant, so this may be a read error. The CDR3 DNA sequence: TGTGCCAGCAGCTTAACAGGGGTTAATTCACCCCTCCACTTT. Protein sequence: CASSLTGVNSPLHF. The chain carries TRBV7-8 and TRBJ1-6; 7 bases are a match to TRBD1. The junction had 1 base not matched to a gene; V was cut back by 2 bases and J by 6 bases. The germline CDR1 and CDR2 sequences are SGHVS and FQNEAQ. This CDR3 has 14 residues.

This clonotype was found a few times. This chain uses TRBV2 with TRBJ2-2, with 11 bases identical to TRBD1. The CDR3 totals 15 residues. V shed 5 bases, J shed 8 bases, and the junction held 7 bases outside the gene matches. Germline CDR1 is SNHLY and CDR2 is FYNNEI. In nucleotides, the CDR3 is TGTGCCAGCAGTCCCCGGGACAGGGGGAAGGGGGAGCTGTTTTTT. It specifies CASSPRDRGKGELFF.

V and J are TRBV4-1 and TRBJ2-4; perhaps TRBD1 as D (5 bases). V gave up 3 bases and J gave up 4 bases, with 13 bases separating them. The germline CDR1 and CDR2 sequences are MGHRA and YSYEKL. The CDR3 runs to 15 residues. The CDR3 spells CASSQLTAEKNIQYF. CDR3 DNA sequence: TGCGCCAGCAGCCAGTTGACAGCCGAAAAAAACATTCAGTACTTC.

This clonotype was recorded at least ten times. This chain uses TRBV5-1 with TRBJ2-4; D remains unclear. CDR3 length equals 15 residues. V was trimmed by 1 base and J by 1 base, leaving 9 bases between them. Germline lookup yields CDR1 SGHRS and CDR2 YFSETQ. CDR3: CASSLSTDAKNIQYF. In DNA, the CDR3 is TGCGCCAGCAGCTTGTCGACTGACGCCAAAAACATTCAGTACTTC. The variable domain in full, completed from reference TRBV5-1 and TRBJ2-4, reads KAGVTQTPRYLIKTRGQQVTLSCSPISGHRSVSWYQQTPGQGLQFLFEYFSETQRNKGNFPGRFSGRQFSNSRSEMNVSTLELGDSALYLCASSLSTDAKNIQYFGAGTRLSVL.

The chain recombines TRBV20-1 with TRBJ1-4, with 8 bases fitting TRBD1. The V and J ends lost 6 bases and 11 bases, in that order; junction bases with no gene match: 8. The germline V gene has CDR1 DFQATT and CDR2 SNEGSKA (reference sequence). The CDR3 runs 12 residues. CDR3: CSAYLTGVKLFF. The CDR3 DNA is TGCAGTGCCTATCTGACAGGGGTGAAACTGTTTTTT.

The genes are TRBV7-8 and TRBJ1-2, with 12 bases matching TRBD1. V lost 5 bases to trimming and J lost 4 bases; unmatched junction nucleotides: 5. CDR1 is SGHVS, CDR2 FQNEAQ, per germline. The CDR3 length is 15 residues. CDR3 sequence (DNA): TGTGCCAGCAGCCTTGGGACAGGGGGCCCCTATGGCTACACCTTC. It codes for CASSLGTGGPYGYTF.

Concerning this clonotype: An end of the junction does not agree with germline; a read error may underlie this. The CDR3 sequence: CVSSLATAATNEKLFF. In DNA form, the CDR3 reads TGTGTCAGCAGCTTAGCCACAGCAGCAACTAATGAAAAACTGTTTTTT. The rearrangement uses TRBV7-2 and TRBJ1-4; D is unresolved. The CDR3 loop spans 16 amino acids. The germline V gene encodes CDR1 SGHTA and CDR2 FQGNSA. Looking up the rest from reference TRBV7-2 and TRBJ1-4 gives the full variable domain: GAGVSQSPSNKVTEKGKDVELRCDPISGHTALYWYRQSLGQGLEFLIYFQGNSAPDKSGLPSDRFSAERTGGSVSTLTIQRTQQEDSAVYLCVSSLATAATNEKLFFGSGTQLSVL.

This clonotype was observed a few times. The rearrangement links TRBV4-2 to TRBJ2-7, with D possibly called TRBD1 or TRBD2 (5 bases each). Germline V gene data show CDR1 as LGHNA and CDR2 as YNFKEQ. The germline V and J ends were trimmed by 0 bases and 1 base, with 10 bases remaining between them. CDR3 length equals 15 residues. CDR3 bases: TGTGCCAGCAGCCAAGACGAGGGGTCGTCCTACGAGCAGTACTTC. Protein: CASSQDEGSSYEQYF.

In its sample, this clonotype was seen a few times. CDR3 nucleotides: TGTGCCAGCAGCCCAAGGGCTAGCGGGAGGGGAGATACGCAGTATTTT. It is translated as CASSPRASGRGDTQYF. This chain connects TRBV7-2 to TRBJ2-3, with 12 bases aligning to TRBD2. Germline V lookup: CDR1 SGHTA, CDR2 FQGNSA. Germline trimming cut 5 bases from V and 5 bases from J; bases unmatched to any gene: 8. The CDR3 is made up of 16 amino acids.

The chain combines TRBV3-1 with TRBJ2-1, with D possibly matching TRBD1 (5 bases). Trimming removed 0 bases from V and 15 bases from J, with 18 bases in between. The V gene's germline CDR1 is LGHDT and CDR2 YNNKEL (reference sequence). The length of the CDR3 is 14 residues. The CDR3 region is CASSQEGAQGVRFF. The DNA for the CDR3 is TGTGCCAGCAGCCAAGAGGGTGCCCAGGGCGTTAGGTTCTTC.

This clonotype was observed at least ten times. V gene TRBV12-3 or TRBV12-4 combines with J gene TRBJ2-4; D perhaps matches TRBD1 (6 bases). Trimming removed 4 bases at V and 0 bases at J, with 13 bases between. The CDR3 is 16 residues long. For the CDR3, the DNA is TGTGCCAGCAGTTGGGGGCAGCCTCTAGCCAAAAACATTCAGTACTTC. It yields the protein CASSWGQPLAKNIQYF.

This clonotype was counted ten times or more. This chain joins TRBV5-5 and TRBJ2-7; D uncertain. Per the germline V gene, CDR1 is SGHKS and CDR2 is YYEKEE (reference sequence). The CDR3 length is 16 residues. V gave up 6 bases and J gave up 2 bases, with 21 bases separating them. CDR3: CASTSVSLGQAYEQYF. The CDR3 nucleotides read TGTGCCAGCACCTCCGTATCCCTTGGGCAGGCCTACGAGCAGTACTTC.

The rearrangement joins TRBV6-5 to TRBJ1-1, with D hard to call. The CDR3 spans 16 residues. V dropped 4 bases and J dropped 1 base, with 16 bases sitting between them. CDR1 MNHEY and CDR2 SVGAGI come from the germline V gene. CDR3 nucleotide sequence: TGTGCCAGCAGTTTCCCCGGATTGGGAGGGAACACTGAAGCTTTCTTT. This sequence encodes CASSFPGLGGNTEAFF.

The V and J genes are TRBV20-1 and TRBJ2-4, with 11 bases matching TRBD2. CDR1 and CDR2 (germline): DFQATT, SNEGSKA (reference sequence). The CDR3 loop spans 20 amino acids. V gave up 1 base and J gave up 0 bases; unmatched junction bases: 14. As DNA, the CDR3 is TGCAGTGCTAGAGCCTATAGCGGGGGGGCACATCCCCTAGCCAAAAACATTCAGTACTTC. This gives the protein CSARAYSGGAHPLAKNIQYF.

This clonotype was observed a few times. The chain is built from TRBV27 and TRBJ1-1; D is undetermined. Between the trimmed V and J ends, which lost 7 bases and 3 bases, there was a span of 18 bases. Germline lookup yields CDR1 MNHEY and CDR2 SMNVEV (reference sequence). The CDR3 spans 15 residues. CDR3 nucleotides: TGTGCCAGCAAGGTCCGGAATGTGGTAGACACTGAAGCTTTCTTT. It yields the protein CASKVRNVVDTEAFF.

The genes are TRBV5-1 and TRBJ2-1; perhaps TRBD1 as D (6 bases). The V gene's germline CDR1 is SGHRS and CDR2 YFSETQ. Trimming shortened V by 3 bases and J by 7 bases, and 17 bases separated the two germline ends. The CDR3 sequence is 15 residues long. This CDR3 reads CASSSPGRGGNEQFF. Written as DNA, the CDR3 is TGCGCCAGCAGCTCCCCCGGCAGGGGCGGGAATGAGCAGTTCTTC.

For the CDR3, the DNA is TGTGCCAGCTCACCACGGACGGGAGGGGAGAGAACAGATACGCAGTATTTT. The encoded protein is CASSPRTGGERTDTQYF. The chain combines TRBV18 with TRBJ2-3; TRBD2 agrees at 8 bases. The CDR3 totals 17 residues. The V segment lost 1 base and the J segment 3 bases; nucleotides outside the gene matches: 9. Germline V gives CDR1 KGHSH, CDR2 LQKENI.

This clonotype was recorded at least ten times. The chain uses TRBV29-1 and TRBJ2-1; D is undetermined. The germline gives CDR1 SQVTM, CDR2 ANQGSEA. This CDR3 is built from 12 residues. V dropped 4 bases and J dropped 7 bases, with 11 bases sitting between them. CDR3 bases: TGCAGCGTTGTACGGGTAGTAAATGAGCAGTTCTTC. Protein: CSVVRVVNEQFF.